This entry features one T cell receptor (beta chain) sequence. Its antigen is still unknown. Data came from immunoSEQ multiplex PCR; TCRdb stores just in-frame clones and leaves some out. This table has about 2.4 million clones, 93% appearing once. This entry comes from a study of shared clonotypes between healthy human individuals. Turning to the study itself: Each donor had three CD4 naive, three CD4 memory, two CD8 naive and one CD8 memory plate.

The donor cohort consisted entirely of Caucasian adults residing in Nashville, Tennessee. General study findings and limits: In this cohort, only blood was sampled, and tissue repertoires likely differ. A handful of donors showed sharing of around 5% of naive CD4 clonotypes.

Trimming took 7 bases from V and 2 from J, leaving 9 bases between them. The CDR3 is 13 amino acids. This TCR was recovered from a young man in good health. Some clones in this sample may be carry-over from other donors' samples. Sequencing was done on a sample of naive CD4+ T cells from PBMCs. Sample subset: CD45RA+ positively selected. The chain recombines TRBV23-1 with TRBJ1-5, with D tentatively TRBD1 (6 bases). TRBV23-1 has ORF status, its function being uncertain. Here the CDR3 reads CASTPGGNQPQHF. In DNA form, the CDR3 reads TGCGCCAGCACCCCAGGGGGCAATCAGCCCCAGCATTTT.